Following are 21 T cell receptor beta chains from one sample sequenced in a study of cytomegalovirus exposure and HLA in healthy donors. With 60 Vbeta and 13 Jbeta primers, the PCR was carried out. Profiled with immunoSEQ multiplex PCR; TCRdb holds only in-frame clones, not every one. The sample holds 170,000 or so clones, about 80% seen once. Sample: PBMCs. These receptors came from a woman younger than 45 in good health and CMV-seropositive.

This clone was recorded only once. Other DNA sequences of this sample code for an identical CDR3. The chain employs TRBV28 and TRBJ2-7, with D perhaps matching TRBD2 (6 bases). CDR3 length equals 14 residues. The ends were cut back, 2 bases at V and 0 bases at J, with 8 bases in the middle. The germline gives CDR1 MDHEN, CDR2 SYDVKM. As DNA, the CDR3 is TGTGCCAGCAGTTTAACCGGGAGCTCCTACGAGCAGTACTTC. This sequence encodes CASSLTGSSYEQYF. The full variable domain, its missing parts supplied by reference TRBV28 and TRBJ2-7, is DVKVTQSSRYLVKRTGEKVFLECVQDMDHENMFWYRQDPGLGLRLIYFSYDVKMKEKGDIPEGYSVSREKKERFSLILESASTNQTSMYLCASSLTGSSYEQYFGPGTRLTVT.

The chain employs TRBV5-1 and TRBJ2-7; 13 bases are shared with TRBD2. Germline CDR1 is SGHRS and CDR2 is YFSETQ. This CDR3 has 14 amino acids. With 4 bases clipped from V and 5 bases from J, the junction kept 3 bases outside the gene matches. CDR3 sequence: CASSNGLAGDEQYF. CDR3 nucleotide sequence: TGCGCCAGCAGCAACGGACTAGCGGGAGACGAGCAGTACTTC.

This clone was seen a single time. The chain uses TRBV28 and TRBJ1-1; 9 nucleotides align to TRBD1. The CDR3 runs 16 residues. Germline assignment: CDR1 MDHEN and CDR2 SYDVKM. V shed 4 bases, J shed 3 bases, and the junction held 9 bases outside the gene matches. The CDR3 region has the DNA TGTGCCAGCAGTTCTTCCGGGACAGGGCGATACACTGAAGCTTTCTTT. It is translated as CASSSSGTGRYTEAFF. Variable domain in full (rest from reference TRBV28 and TRBJ1-1): DVKVTQSSRYLVKRTGEKVFLECVQDMDHENMFWYRQDPGLGLRLIYFSYDVKMKEKGDIPEGYSVSREKKERFSLILESASTNQTSMYLCASSSSGTGRYTEAFFGQGTRLTVV.

The chain employs TRBV5-1 and TRBJ1-2; TRBD1 is a possible D gene (6 bases). The CDR3 spans 13 residues. V was clipped by 0 bases and J by 7 bases, with 10 bases between them. Per germline, CDR1 SGHRS and CDR2 YFSETQ. CDR3 loop: CASSLAGAGGYTF. CDR3 in DNA: TGCGCCAGCAGCTTGGCAGGGGCAGGTGGCTACACCTTC.

The V call is TRBV4-1, the J call TRBJ2-1; D may be TRBD2 (6 bases). The CDR3 runs 15 residues. Germline V gene data show CDR1 as MGHRA and CDR2 as YSYEKL. The V end lost 1 base, the J end lost 9 bases, and 16 bases lay between the germline ends. The CDR3 DNA is TGCGCCAGCAGCCAAGGCCCAATCCTAGCGACTGAGCAGTTCTTC. Translation gives CASSQGPILATEQFF.

This rearrangement joins TRBV29-1 to TRBJ2-3, with D maybe TRBD2 (5 bases). Germline V gene lookup returns CDR1 SQVTM and CDR2 ANQGSEA. This CDR3 region has 14 residues. Trimming cost V 3 bases and J 2 bases, with 12 bases left between them. CDR3 coding DNA: TGCAGCGTTGAGTCTAGCCGTGTCACAGATACGCAGTATTTT. This translates into CSVESSRVTDTQYF.

The sample holds one count of this clone. CDR3 sequence: CASSPRLAGLTDTQYF. DNA for the CDR3: TGTGCCAGTAGTCCCAGACTAGCGGGGCTCACAGATACGCAGTATTTT. This rearrangement joins TRBV19 to TRBJ2-3; 11 nucleotides match TRBD2. Germline V lookup: CDR1 LNHDA, CDR2 SQIVND (reference sequence). The J segment lost 2 bases and the V segment lost 5 bases, leaving 6 bases of the junction unmatched. CDR3 length: 16 residues.

The chain links TRBV5-1 to TRBJ2-7; 9 bases are shared with TRBD2. V was clipped by 4 bases and J by 0 bases; unmatched bases: 5. The V gene's germline CDR1 is SGHRS and CDR2 YFSETQ. CDR3 size: 15 residues. CDR3: CASSTLSGSSYEQYF. In nucleotides, the CDR3 is TGCGCCAGCAGCACCCTTAGCGGGAGCTCCTACGAGCAGTACTTC.

J is TRBJ1-1 and V is TRBV6-5; 7 bases align to TRBD1. This CDR3 region has 14 residues. Trimming at V came to 7 bases and at J to 5 bases, leaving 10 bases not matched to a gene. Germline CDR1 and CDR2: MNHEY and SVGAGI. CDR3 nucleotides: TGTGCCAGCACCTCCGACAGGGAAGGAACTGAAGCTTTCTTT. As protein: CASTSDREGTEAFF.

As DNA, the CDR3 is TGTGCCACCAGCAGAGAAAAGGGGTACCAAGAGACCCAGTACTTC. It specifies CATSREKGYQETQYF. The chain carries TRBV15 and TRBJ2-5, with D perhaps TRBD1 (5 bases). The ends were cut back, 0 bases at V and 0 bases at J, with 8 bases in the middle. From germline, CDR1 is LNHNV and CDR2 YYDKDF (reference sequence). The CDR3 loop spans 15 amino acids.

Notes on this clone: A junction boundary mismatches the germline segment, possibly from a read error. The J gene is TRBJ2-7, the V gene TRBV28, with a weak D call TRBD2 (5 bases). Germline lookup yields CDR1 MDHEN and CDR2 SYDVKM. The CDR3 loop spans 13 amino acids. CDR3 sequence reads: CAGSLEGLYEQYF. CDR3 coding DNA: TGTGCCGGCAGTTTAGAGGGCTTGTACGAGCAGTACTTC.

J is TRBJ2-1 and V is TRBV5-1, with TRBD2 matching 10 bases. This CDR3 comprises 15 residues. The germline V gene has CDR1 SGHRS and CDR2 YFSETQ. After removal of 1 base from V and 9 bases from J, the junction contained 7 bases not matched to a gene. CDR3 DNA sequence: TGCGCCAGCAGCTTGATGCGGACTAGCGGTGGTGAGCAGTTCTTC. This translates into CASSLMRTSGGEQFF.

The chain carries TRBV7-9 and TRBJ2-7; TRBD1 matches 9 bases. Germline V lookup: CDR1 SEHNR, CDR2 FQNEAQ (reference sequence). The CDR3 has 16 residues. V gave up 5 bases and J gave up 6 bases; unmatched junction bases: 14. CDR3 amino acids: CASSTPPGQGSLEQYF. CDR3 in DNA: TGTGCCAGCAGCACCCCTCCGGGACAGGGAAGTCTCGAGCAGTACTTC.

Written as DNA, the CDR3 is TGTGCCAGCGCCTCCAGGGTGGATGAAAAACTGTTTTTT. It encodes CASASRVDEKLFF. This chain connects TRBV18 to TRBJ1-4; tentative D call: TRBD1 (5 bases). The germline V and J ends were trimmed by 8 bases and 6 bases, with 13 bases remaining between them. Germline values: CDR1 KGHSH, CDR2 LQKENI. The CDR3 spans 13 residues.

The chain is built from TRBV4-3 and TRBJ2-7; the match to TRBD2 covers 7 bases. Germline lookup yields CDR1 LGHNA and CDR2 YSLEER. The CDR3 covers 13 residues. J gave up 8 bases and V 0 bases, and 4 bases lay outside the gene matches. CDR3 loop: CASSQEREYKQYF. CDR3 coding DNA: TGCGCCAGCAGCCAAGAGCGGGAGTACAAGCAGTACTTC.

The CDR3 spells CASSLDSSGPQGDTIYF. The CDR3 coding sequence is TGTGCCAGCAGCTTAGATAGCTCGGGCCCCCAAGGGGACACCATATATTTT. The chain links TRBV7-9 to TRBJ1-3; D might be TRBD1 (5 bases). The CDR3 has 17 amino acids. Germline-derived CDR1 and CDR2 are SEHNR and FQNEAQ (reference sequence). V lost 1 base to trimming and J lost 8 bases, with 21 bases between them.

The V gene is TRBV18, the J gene TRBJ1-5, with no clear D. The CDR3 consists of 12 residues. CDR1 is KGHSH, CDR2 LQKENI, per germline. V was clipped by 3 bases and J by 8 bases, with 8 bases between them. CDR3 region: CASSPEGKPQHF. The CDR3, as DNA: TGTGCCAGCTCACCGGAGGGAAAGCCCCAGCATTTT.

The V gene is TRBV7-3, the J gene TRBJ2-2; D may be TRBD1 (6 bases). The CDR3 has 15 amino acids. Between the trimmed V and J ends, which lost 2 bases and 1 base, there was a span of 8 bases. Germline CDR1 is SGHTA and CDR2 is FQGTGA. The CDR3 sequence: CASSLGGLNTGELFF. The CDR3 DNA reads TGTGCCAGCAGCTTAGGGGGCTTGAACACCGGGGAGCTGTTTTTT.

The V and J genes are TRBV11-2 and TRBJ2-5; D remains unclear. The germline V gene has CDR1 SGHAT and CDR2 FQNNGV. V lost 2 bases, J lost 2 bases, and 9 bases lay in between. The CDR3 covers 14 residues. The CDR3 region is CASSLNPVQETQYF. The CDR3 DNA reads TGTGCCAGCAGCTTAAACCCGGTTCAAGAGACCCAGTACTTC.

The rearrangement uses TRBV10-3 and TRBJ2-5; TRBD1 matches at 9 bases. The end of the DNA is better explained by TRBJ2-7, so the J call may be wrong. This CDR3 has 13 amino acids. The germline gives CDR1 ENHRY, CDR2 SYGVKD. This CDR3 reads CAIRDRDKSEQYF. CDR3 nucleotides: TGTGCCATCCGGGACAGGGATAAATCCGAGCAGTACTTC.

The chain employs TRBV29-1 and TRBJ2-3; 7 bases fit TRBD2. The CDR3 runs to 16 residues. Germline V gives CDR1 SQVTM, CDR2 ANQGSEA. V was clipped by 4 bases and J by 6 bases; unmatched bases: 16. CDR3 sequence reads: CSVVIPTWRGGDTQYF. DNA for the CDR3: TGCAGCGTTGTTATACCCACCTGGCGGGGAGGGGATACGCAGTATTTT.